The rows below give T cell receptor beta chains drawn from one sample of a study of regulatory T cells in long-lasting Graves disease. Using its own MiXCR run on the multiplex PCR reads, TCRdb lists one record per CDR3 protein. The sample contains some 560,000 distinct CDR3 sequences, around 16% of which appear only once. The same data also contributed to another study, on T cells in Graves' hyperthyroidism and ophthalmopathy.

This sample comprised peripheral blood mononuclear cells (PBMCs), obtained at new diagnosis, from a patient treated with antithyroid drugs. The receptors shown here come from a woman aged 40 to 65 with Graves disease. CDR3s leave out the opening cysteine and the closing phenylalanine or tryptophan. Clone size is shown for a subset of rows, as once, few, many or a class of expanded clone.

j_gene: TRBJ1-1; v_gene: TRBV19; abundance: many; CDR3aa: ASIGGQGFRTEAF
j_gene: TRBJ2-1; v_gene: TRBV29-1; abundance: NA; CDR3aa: SDRPYNEQF
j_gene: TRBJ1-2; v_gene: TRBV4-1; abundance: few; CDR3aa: ASSQETANYGYT
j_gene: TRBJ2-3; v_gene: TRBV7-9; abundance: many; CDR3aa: ASSHPGTSGRTQY
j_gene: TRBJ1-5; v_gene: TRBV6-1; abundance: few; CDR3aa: ASSQYRDTYSNQPQH
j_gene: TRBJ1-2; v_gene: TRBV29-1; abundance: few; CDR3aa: SVEGIDTGYT
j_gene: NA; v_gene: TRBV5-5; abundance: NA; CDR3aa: ASSLFTGAKYNEQF
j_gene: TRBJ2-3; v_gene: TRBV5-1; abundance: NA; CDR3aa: ASTLERGGASDTQY
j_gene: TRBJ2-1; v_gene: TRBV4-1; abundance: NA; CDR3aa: ASARDPGISEQF
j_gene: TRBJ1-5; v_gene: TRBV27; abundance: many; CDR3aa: ASKRSGQGSNQPQH
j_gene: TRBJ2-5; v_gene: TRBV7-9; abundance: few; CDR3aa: ASSLYDGGETQY
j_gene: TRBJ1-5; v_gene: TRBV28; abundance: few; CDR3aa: ASSPVGGSQPQH
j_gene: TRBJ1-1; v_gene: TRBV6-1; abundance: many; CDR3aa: ASIGTTRAGAF
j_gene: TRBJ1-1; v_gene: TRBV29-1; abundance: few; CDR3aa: SVYYRNEAF
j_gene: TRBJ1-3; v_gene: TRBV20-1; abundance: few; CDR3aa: SARNPNSGNTIY
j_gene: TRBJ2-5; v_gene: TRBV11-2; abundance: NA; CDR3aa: ASTSGTSGAPTQY
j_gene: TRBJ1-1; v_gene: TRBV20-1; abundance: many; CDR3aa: SAGGGSTEAF
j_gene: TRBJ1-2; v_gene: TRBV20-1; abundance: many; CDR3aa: SATGVSGYT
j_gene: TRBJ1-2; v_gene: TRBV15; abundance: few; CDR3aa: ATSREGGGLYDYT
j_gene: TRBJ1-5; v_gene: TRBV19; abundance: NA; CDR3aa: ASTPLGEPNSNQPQH
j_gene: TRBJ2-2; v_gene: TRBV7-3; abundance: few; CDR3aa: ASSVDRDGELF
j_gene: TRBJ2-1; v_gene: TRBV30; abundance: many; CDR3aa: AWSVGGVYNEQF
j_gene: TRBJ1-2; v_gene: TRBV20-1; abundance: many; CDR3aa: SAREWEGASGYT
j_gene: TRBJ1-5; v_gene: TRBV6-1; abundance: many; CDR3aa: ASSGQGTHQPQH
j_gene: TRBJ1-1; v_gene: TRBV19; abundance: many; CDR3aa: ASSRVGAGVYTEAF
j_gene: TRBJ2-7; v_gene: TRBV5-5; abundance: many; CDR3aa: ASRSGQTSYEQY
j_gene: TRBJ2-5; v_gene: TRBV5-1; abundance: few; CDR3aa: ASSSPTGGETQY
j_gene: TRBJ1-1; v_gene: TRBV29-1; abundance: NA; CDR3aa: SAKGQQANTEAF
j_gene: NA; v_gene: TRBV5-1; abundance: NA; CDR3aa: ASSANGETQY
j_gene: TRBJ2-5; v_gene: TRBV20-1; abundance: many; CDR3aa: SARGFASGGLQETQY
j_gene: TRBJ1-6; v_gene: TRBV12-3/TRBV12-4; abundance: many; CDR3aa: ASSLEIESGSPLH
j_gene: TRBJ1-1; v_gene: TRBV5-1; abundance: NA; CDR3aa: ASSFGTGGAF
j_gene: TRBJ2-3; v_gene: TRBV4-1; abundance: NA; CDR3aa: ASSQEEADTQY
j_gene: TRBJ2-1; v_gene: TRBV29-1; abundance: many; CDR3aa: SVGTVLGTEQF
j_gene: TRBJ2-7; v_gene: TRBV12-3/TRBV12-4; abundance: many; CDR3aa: ASSRTGVDEQY
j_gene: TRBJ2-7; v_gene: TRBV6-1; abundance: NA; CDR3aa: ASSPPGRGIEQY
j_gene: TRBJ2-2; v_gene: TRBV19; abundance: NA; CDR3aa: ASSSSGLNTGELF